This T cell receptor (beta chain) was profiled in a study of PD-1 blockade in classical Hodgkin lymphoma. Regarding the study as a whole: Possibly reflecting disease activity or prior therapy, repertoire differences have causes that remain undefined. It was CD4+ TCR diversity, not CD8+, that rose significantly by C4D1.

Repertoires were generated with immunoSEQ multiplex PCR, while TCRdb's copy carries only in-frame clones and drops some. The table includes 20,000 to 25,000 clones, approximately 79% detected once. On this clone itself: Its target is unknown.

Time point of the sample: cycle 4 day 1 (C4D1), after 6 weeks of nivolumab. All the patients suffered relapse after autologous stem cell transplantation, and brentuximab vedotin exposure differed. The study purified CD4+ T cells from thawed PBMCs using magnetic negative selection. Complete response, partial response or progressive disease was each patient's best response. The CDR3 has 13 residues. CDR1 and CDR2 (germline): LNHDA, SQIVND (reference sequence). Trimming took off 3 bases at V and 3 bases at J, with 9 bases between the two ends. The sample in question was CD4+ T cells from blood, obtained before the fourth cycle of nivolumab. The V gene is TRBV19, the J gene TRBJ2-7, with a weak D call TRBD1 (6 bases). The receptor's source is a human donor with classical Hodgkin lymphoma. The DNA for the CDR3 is TGTGCCAGTAGTATTAACAGGGACTACGAGCAGTACTTC. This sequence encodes CASSINRDYEQYF.